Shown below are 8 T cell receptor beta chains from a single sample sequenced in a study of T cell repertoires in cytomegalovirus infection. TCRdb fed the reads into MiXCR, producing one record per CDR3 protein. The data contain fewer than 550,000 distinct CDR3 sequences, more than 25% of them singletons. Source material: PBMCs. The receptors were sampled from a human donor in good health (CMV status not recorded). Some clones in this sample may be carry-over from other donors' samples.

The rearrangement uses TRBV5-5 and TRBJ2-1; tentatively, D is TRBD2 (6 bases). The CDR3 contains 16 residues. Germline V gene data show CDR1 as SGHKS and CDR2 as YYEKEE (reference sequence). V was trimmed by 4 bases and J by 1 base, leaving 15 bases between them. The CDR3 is CASSTLPGESYNEQFF. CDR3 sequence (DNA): TGTGCCAGCAGCACCCTTCCGGGGGAATCCTACAATGAGCAGTTCTTC.

CDR3 sequence (DNA): TGCAGCGTAGCGGGAGCGGTCGGGGAGCTGTTTTTT. Protein sequence: CSVAGAVGELFF. The chain is built from TRBV29-1 and TRBJ2-2; TRBD2 aligns across 8 bases. J lost 7 bases, V lost 6 bases, and 4 bases had no gene match. This CDR3 region has 12 residues. CDR1 is SQVTM, CDR2 ANQGSEA, per germline.

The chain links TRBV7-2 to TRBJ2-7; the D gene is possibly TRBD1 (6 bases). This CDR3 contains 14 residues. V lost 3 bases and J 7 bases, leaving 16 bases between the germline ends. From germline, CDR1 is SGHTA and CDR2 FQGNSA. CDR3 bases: TGTGCCAGCAGCTTTCATCCATCGAGGGGGGAGCAGTACGTC. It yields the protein CASSFHPSRGEQYV.

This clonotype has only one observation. The CDR3 DNA reads TGCAGTGCTTCAGGACTAGCGGGAGGCCCAGATACGCAGTATTTT. Its translation is CSASGLAGGPDTQYF. The gene calls are TRBV20-1 and TRBJ2-3, with TRBD2 matching 14 bases. Germline values: CDR1 DFQATT, CDR2 SNEGSKA (reference sequence). J lost 4 bases, V lost 5 bases, and 5 bases had no gene match. The CDR3 sequence is 15 residues long.

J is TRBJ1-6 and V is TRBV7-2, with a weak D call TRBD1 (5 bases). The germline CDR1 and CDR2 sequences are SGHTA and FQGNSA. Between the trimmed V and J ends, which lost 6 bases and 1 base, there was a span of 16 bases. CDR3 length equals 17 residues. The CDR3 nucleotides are TGTGCCAGCAGGAGGGACGGCAATCGGTCCTATAATTCACCCCTCCACTTT. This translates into CASRRDGNRSYNSPLHF.

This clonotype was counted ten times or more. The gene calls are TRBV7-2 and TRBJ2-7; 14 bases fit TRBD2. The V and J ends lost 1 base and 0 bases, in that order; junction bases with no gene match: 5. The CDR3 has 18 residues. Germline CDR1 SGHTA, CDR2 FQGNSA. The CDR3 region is CASSLVGTSGRSSYEQYF. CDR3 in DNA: TGTGCCAGCAGCTTAGTTGGGACTAGCGGGAGAAGCTCCTACGAGCAGTACTTC.

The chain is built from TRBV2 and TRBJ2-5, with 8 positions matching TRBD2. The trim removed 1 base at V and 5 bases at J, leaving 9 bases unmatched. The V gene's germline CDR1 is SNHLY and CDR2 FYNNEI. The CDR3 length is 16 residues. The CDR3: CASSEDGGRPGETQYF. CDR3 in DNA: TGTGCCAGCAGTGAAGATGGCGGGAGGCCAGGGGAGACCCAGTACTTC.

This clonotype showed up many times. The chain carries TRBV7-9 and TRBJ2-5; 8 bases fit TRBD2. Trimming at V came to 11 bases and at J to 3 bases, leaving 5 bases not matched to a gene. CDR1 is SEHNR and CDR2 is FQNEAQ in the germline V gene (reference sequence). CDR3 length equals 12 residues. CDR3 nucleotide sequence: TGTGCCGGACGGGGGGGAGAAGAGACCCAGTACTTC. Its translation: CAGRGGEETQYF.